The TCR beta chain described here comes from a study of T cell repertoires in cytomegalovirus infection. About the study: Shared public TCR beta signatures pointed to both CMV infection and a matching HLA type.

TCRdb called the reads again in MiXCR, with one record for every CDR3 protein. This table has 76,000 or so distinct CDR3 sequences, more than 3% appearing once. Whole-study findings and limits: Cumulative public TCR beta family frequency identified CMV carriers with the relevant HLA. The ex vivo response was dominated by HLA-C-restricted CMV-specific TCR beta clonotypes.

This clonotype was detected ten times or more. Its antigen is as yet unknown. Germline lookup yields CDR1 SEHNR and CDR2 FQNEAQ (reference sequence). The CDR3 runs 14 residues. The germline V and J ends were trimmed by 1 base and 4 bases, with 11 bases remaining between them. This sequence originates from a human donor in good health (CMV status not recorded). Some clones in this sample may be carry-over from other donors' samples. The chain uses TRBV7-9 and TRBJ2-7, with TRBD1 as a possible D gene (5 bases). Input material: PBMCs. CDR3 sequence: CASSLVTGPYEQYF. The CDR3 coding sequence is TGTGCCAGCAGCTTAGTCACAGGTCCGTACGAGCAGTACTTC.